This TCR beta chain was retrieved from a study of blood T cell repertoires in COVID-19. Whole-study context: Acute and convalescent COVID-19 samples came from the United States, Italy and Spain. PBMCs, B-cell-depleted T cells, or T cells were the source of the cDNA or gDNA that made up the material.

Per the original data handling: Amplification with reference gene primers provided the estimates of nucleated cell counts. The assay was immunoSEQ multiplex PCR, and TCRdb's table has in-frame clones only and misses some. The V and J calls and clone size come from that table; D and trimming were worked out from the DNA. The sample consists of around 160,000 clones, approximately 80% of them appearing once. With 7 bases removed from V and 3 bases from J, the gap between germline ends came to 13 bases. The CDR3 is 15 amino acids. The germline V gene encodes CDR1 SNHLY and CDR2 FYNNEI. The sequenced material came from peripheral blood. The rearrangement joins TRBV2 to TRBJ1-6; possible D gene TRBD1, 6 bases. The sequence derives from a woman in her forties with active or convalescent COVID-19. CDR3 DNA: TGTGCCAGCACCAGTCGGACAGACTATAATTCACCCCTCCACTTT. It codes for CASTSRTDYNSPLHF.